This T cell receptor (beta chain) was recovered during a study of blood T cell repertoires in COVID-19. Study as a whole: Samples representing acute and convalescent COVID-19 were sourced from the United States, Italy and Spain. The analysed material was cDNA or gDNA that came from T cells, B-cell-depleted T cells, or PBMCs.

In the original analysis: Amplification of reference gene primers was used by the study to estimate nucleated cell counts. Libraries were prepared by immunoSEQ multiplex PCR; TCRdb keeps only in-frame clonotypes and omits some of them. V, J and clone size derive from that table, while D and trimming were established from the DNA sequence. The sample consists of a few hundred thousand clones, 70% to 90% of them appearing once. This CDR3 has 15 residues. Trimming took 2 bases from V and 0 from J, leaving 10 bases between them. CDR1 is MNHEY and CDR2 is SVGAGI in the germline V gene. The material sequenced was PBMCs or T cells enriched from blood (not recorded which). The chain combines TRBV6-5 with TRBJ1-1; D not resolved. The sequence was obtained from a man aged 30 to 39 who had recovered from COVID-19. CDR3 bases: TGTGCCAGCAGTTACGTAGATATAGTGAACACTGAAGCTTTCTTT. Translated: CASSYVDIVNTEAFF.